These 32 T cell receptor beta chains share one sample of origin, sequenced in a study of human T cells and chemical hapten exposure. TCRdb called the RACE reads again in MiXCR, with one record for every CDR3 protein. The table has roughly 100,000 distinct CDR3 sequences, approximately 12% seen once; the top ten hold more than 1.5%. Time point here: pre-sensitization, week 0. Treatment reported: therapeutic diphenylcyclopropenone sensitization with weekly scalp DPC. Sequencing was performed on whole blood, taken in connection with sensitization to the hapten diphenylcyclopropenone (DPC). Receptors originate from a woman in her forties or fifties with alopecia areata. Some clones in this sample may be carry-over from other donors' samples.

This clonotype was detected only a few times. The chain employs TRBV28 and TRBJ2-1; TRBD2 might be the D (5 bases). Trimming pared 5 bases from V and 0 bases from J, leaving 14 bases between. This CDR3 has 16 residues. Germline assignment: CDR1 MDHEN and CDR2 SYDVKM. Written as DNA, the CDR3 is TGTGCCAGCAGTCTCGAGGGCCCTAGCTCCTACAATGAGCAGTTCTTC. Residues: CASSLEGPSSYNEQFF.

V gene TRBV28 combines with J gene TRBJ2-7, with D hard to call. From germline, CDR1 is MDHEN and CDR2 SYDVKM. V lost 7 bases and J 2 bases, leaving 15 bases between the germline ends. The CDR3 length is 14 residues. This CDR3 is CASTVPDRAYEQYF. As DNA, the CDR3 is TGTGCCAGCACCGTCCCGGACCGGGCCTACGAGCAGTACTTC.

This clonotype turned up a few times. The chain uses TRBV11-2 and TRBJ2-6; TRBD1 matches at 10 bases. V trimming: 3 bases; J trimming: 5 bases; junction bases outside the gene matches: 19. Germline assignment: CDR1 SGHAT and CDR2 FQNNGV. There are 21 residues in the CDR3. The CDR3 sequence is CASSLTRDRGTLQSWANVLTF. As DNA, the CDR3 is TGTGCCAGCAGCTTGACCCGGGACAGGGGAACCCTCCAGTCGTGGGCCAACGTCCTGACTTTC.

CDR3 region: CASSYSRTSNQPQHF. CDR3 coding DNA: TGTGCCAGCAGTTACTCCCGGACTAGCAATCAGCCCCAGCATTTT. J is TRBJ1-5 and V is TRBV6-5; D is unresolved. CDR1 and CDR2 from the germline V gene are MNHEY and SVGAGI. V lost 0 bases and J lost 0, with 6 bases in between. The CDR3 has 15 amino acids.

This clonotype was observed a few times. The chain couples TRBV7-9 to TRBJ1-5; a weak D match, TRBD1 (5 bases). The germline V gene encodes CDR1 SEHNR and CDR2 FQNEAQ (reference sequence). The CDR3 consists of 12 residues. Trimming removed 1 base at V and 11 bases at J, with 9 bases between. The DNA for the CDR3 is TGTGCCAGCAGCTTAGGGACCAGGGCCCAGCATTTT. Its translation: CASSLGTRAQHF.

This clonotype has at least ten counts. V gene TRBV11-2 combines with J gene TRBJ2-1; D gene unclear. V lost 1 base and J lost 8, with 9 bases in between. Germline CDR1 reads SGHAT; CDR2 reads FQNNGV. This CDR3 region has 13 residues. The CDR3 DNA reads TGTGCCAGCAGCTTAGTGTCCCGCGATGAGCAGTTCTTC. Protein: CASSLVSRDEQFF.

The rearrangement joins TRBV4-2 to TRBJ2-7, with 10 bases identical to TRBD2. Germline V gene data show CDR1 as LGHNA and CDR2 as YNFKEQ. The CDR3 consists of 15 residues. Losses at the gene ends were 4 bases for V and 5 bases for J; bases not matched to a gene: 8. The CDR3 sequence: CASSRGILAGNEQYF. Here the CDR3 DNA reads TGTGCCAGCAGCCGGGGTATACTAGCGGGGAACGAGCAGTACTTC.

This clonotype was observed a handful of times. The rearrangement uses TRBV25-1 and TRBJ1-1, with a tentative D call TRBD1 (6 bases). The germline V gene encodes CDR1 MGHDK and CDR2 SYGVNS. V shed 4 bases and J shed 3 bases, with 15 bases lying between them. There are 15 residues in the CDR3. In DNA, the CDR3 is TGTGCCAGCAGTGGCGGCCCAGAGGGGGACACTGAAGCTTTCTTT. Amino acid sequence: CASSGGPEGDTEAFF.

This clonotype was seen repeatedly, ten times or more. This chain uses TRBV6-4 with TRBJ1-1; D call uncertain. CDR1 and CDR2 from the germline V gene are MRHNA and SNTAGT. Between the trimmed V and J ends, which lost 4 bases and 1 base, there was a span of 7 bases. The CDR3 covers 13 residues. The chain's CDR3 is CASSGRENTEAFF. The CDR3 bases are TGTGCCAGCAGTGGACGGGAGAACACTGAAGCTTTCTTT.

The chain uses TRBV11-2 and TRBJ1-4; no firm D call. Germline CDR1 SGHAT, CDR2 FQNNGV. V lost 3 bases and J lost 9, with 14 bases in between. This CDR3 has 14 amino acids. CDR3 amino acids: CASSFSSSGQKLFF. The CDR3 region has the DNA TGTGCCAGCAGCTTTTCCTCCTCCGGCCAAAAACTGTTTTTT.

This clonotype was observed a few times. V is TRBV19 and J is TRBJ1-2, with unresolved D. Germline CDR1 reads LNHDA; CDR2 reads SQIVND (reference sequence). The CDR3 length is 12 residues. V lost 6 bases to trimming and J lost 8 bases, with 13 bases between them. The CDR3 loop is CASSLDFGGYTF. CDR3 coding DNA: TGTGCCAGTAGCCTCGACTTTGGCGGCTACACCTTC.

The rearrangement joins TRBV18 to TRBJ2-3; 8 bases line up with TRBD2. J was trimmed by 3 bases and V by 9 bases; bases with no gene match: 5. The germline V gene encodes CDR1 KGHSH and CDR2 LQKENI. The CDR3 consists of 13 residues. The CDR3 sequence: CASAGLDTDTQYF. The CDR3, as DNA: TGTGCCAGTGCGGGACTAGATACAGATACGCAGTATTTT.

The chain joins TRBV18 to TRBJ2-7; 9 bases map to TRBD2. The CDR3 sequence is 15 residues long. V gave up 3 bases and J gave up 3 bases; unmatched junction bases: 6. Germline V CDR1 and CDR2: KGHSH, LQKENI. The CDR3 is CASSPGTSSRYEQYF. CDR3 DNA: TGTGCCAGCTCACCGGGGACTAGCTCTCGCTACGAGCAGTACTTC.

This clonotype showed up just a few times. The genes are TRBV2 and TRBJ2-3; TRBD2 aligns across 7 bases. The CDR3 contains 15 residues. Trimming at V came to 3 bases and at J to 4 bases, leaving 7 bases not matched to a gene. The germline gives CDR1 SNHLY, CDR2 FYNNEI. For the CDR3, the DNA is TGTGCCAGCAGTGAGGTGGCGGGGGACGCAGATACGCAGTATTTT. It translates to CASSEVAGDADTQYF.

This chain links TRBV7-9 with TRBJ2-2; no definite D call. The CDR3 is 19 amino acids. Trimming cost V 6 bases and J 0 bases, with 23 bases left between them. Germline V CDR1 and CDR2: SEHNR, FQNEAQ (reference sequence). In DNA form, the CDR3 reads TGTGCCAGCAGGACCCAGAGAACCGTTACGTTCGCGAACACCGGGGAGCTGTTTTTT. It yields the protein CASRTQRTVTFANTGELFF.

This rearrangement joins TRBV7-2 to TRBJ2-5, with 9 bases that match TRBD1. V trimming: 1 base; J trimming: 4 bases; junction bases outside the gene matches: 7. Germline CDR1 and CDR2: SGHTA and FQGNSA. The length of the CDR3 is 16 residues. For the CDR3, the DNA is TGTGCCAGCAGCTTAGAACAGGGGGCGCTGGGAGAGACCCAGTACTTC. The encoded protein is CASSLEQGALGETQYF.

This chain links TRBV11-2 with TRBJ2-7, with 7 bases identical to TRBD1. Germline values: CDR1 SGHAT, CDR2 FQNNGV. The ends lost 4 bases at V and 10 bases at J; junction bases unmatched: 16. This CDR3 contains 15 residues. The CDR3 reads CASSYLSGQWLLQYF. For the CDR3, the DNA is TGTGCCAGCAGCTATCTATCGGGACAGTGGTTACTACAGTACTTC.

The chain links TRBV10-1 to TRBJ2-7; TRBD2 might be the D (6 bases). This CDR3 has 14 residues. V lost 0 bases and J 7 bases, leaving 13 bases between the germline ends. Germline-derived CDR1 and CDR2 are WNHNN and SYGVQD (reference sequence). The CDR3 protein is CASSESGGAREQYF. The CDR3 nucleotides are TGCGCCAGCAGTGAGTCCGGAGGGGCTCGGGAGCAGTACTTC.

The chain links TRBV2 to TRBJ2-3; D is unclear. V lost 10 bases, J lost 2 bases, and 19 bases lay in between. This CDR3 has 15 amino acids. Germline V gene sequence: CDR1 SNHLY, CDR2 FYNNEI. CDR3 residues: CATRAANPPTDTQYF. Here the CDR3 DNA reads TGTGCCACCAGAGCCGCAAACCCCCCCACAGATACGCAGTATTTT.

This clonotype was picked up a small number of times. The CDR3 here is CASSYRTGLAGVQRYEQYF. The CDR3 DNA is TGTGCCAGCAGTTACCGTACGGGACTAGCGGGGGTTCAAAGATACGAGCAGTACTTC. This rearrangement joins TRBV7-2 to TRBJ2-7, with 14 bases that match TRBD2. The V segment lost 6 bases and the J segment 4 bases; nucleotides outside the gene matches: 17. CDR1 SGHTA and CDR2 FQGNSA come from the germline V gene. The CDR3 consists of 19 residues.

This clonotype showed up many times. The CDR3 loop reads CASSLAFSGLASETQYF. The CDR3 nucleotides read TGTGCCAGCAGCTTAGCGTTCTCGGGACTAGCATCCGAGACCCAGTACTTC. The gene calls are TRBV7-6 and TRBJ2-5; 9 bases are a match to TRBD2. CDR3 size: 17 residues. Trimming at V came to 0 bases and at J to 5 bases, leaving 10 bases not matched to a gene. Germline lookup yields CDR1 SGHVS and CDR2 FNYEAQ.

The V gene is TRBV6-5, the J gene TRBJ2-1; 9 bases map to TRBD2. The trim removed 5 bases at V and 3 bases at J, leaving 8 bases unmatched. CDR3 size: 16 residues. Germline CDR1 reads MNHEY; CDR2 reads SVGAGI. CDR3 coding DNA: TGTGCCAGCAGTCCTCTAGCGGGATCACTCTACAATGAGCAGTTCTTC. It codes for CASSPLAGSLYNEQFF.

This clonotype was seen many times. This chain joins TRBV9 and TRBJ1-1; TRBD1 is a possible D gene (5 bases). The V end was cut by 0 bases, the J end by 1 base, with 10 bases between. The CDR3 covers 15 residues. Looked up from germline, CDR1 is SGDLS and CDR2 is YYNGEE. CDR3 in amino acids: CASSVVSGTNTEAFF. The CDR3 DNA reads as TGTGCCAGCAGCGTAGTTTCAGGGACGAACACTGAAGCTTTCTTT. Supplemented by reference TRBV9 and TRBJ1-1, the full variable domain reads DSGVTQTPKHLITATGQRVTLRCSPRSGDLSVYWYQQSLDQGLQFLIQYYNGEERAKGNILERFSAQQFPDLHSELNLSSLELGDSALYFCASSVVSGTNTEAFFGQGTRLTVV.

This chain links TRBV12-3 or TRBV12-4 with TRBJ1-1; D gene ambiguous. The V end lost 3 bases, the J end lost 4 bases, and 6 bases lay between the germline ends. This CDR3 is 12 amino acids long. The CDR3: CASSFRSTEAFF. As DNA, the CDR3 is TGTGCCAGCAGTTTTAGGTCCACTGAAGCTTTCTTT.

There are a few counts of this clonotype. V and J are TRBV5-1 and TRBJ1-1; D gene ambiguous. V gave up 1 base and J gave up 5 bases, with 12 bases separating them. The CDR3 is made up of 14 amino acids. Germline V CDR1 and CDR2: SGHRS, YFSETQ. The CDR3 protein is CASSLSGVGTEAFF. CDR3 sequence (DNA): TGCGCCAGCAGCTTGTCCGGGGTCGGGACTGAAGCTTTCTTT. The full variable domain, completed using reference TRBV5-1 and TRBJ1-1, is KAGVTQTPRYLIKTRGQQVTLSCSPISGHRSVSWYQQTPGQGLQFLFEYFSETQRNKGNFPGRFSGRQFSNSRSEMNVSTLELGDSALYLCASSLSGVGTEAFFGQGTRLTVV.

This clonotype was counted only a few times. The chain links TRBV5-1 to TRBJ1-5; tentative D call: TRBD1 (6 bases). CDR1 is SGHRS and CDR2 is YFSETQ in the germline V gene. The CDR3 length is 15 residues. The V end was cut by 4 bases, the J end by 7 bases, with 18 bases between. The CDR3 bases are TGCGCCAGCAGCGAACAAACAGGGAGTAACCAGCCCCAGCATTTT. Its protein product is CASSEQTGSNQPQHF. The whole variable domain, filled in from reference TRBV5-1 and TRBJ1-5, reads KAGVTQTPRYLIKTRGQQVTLSCSPISGHRSVSWYQQTPGQGLQFLFEYFSETQRNKGNFPGRFSGRQFSNSRSEMNVSTLELGDSALYLCASSEQTGSNQPQHFGDGTRLSIL.

This rearrangement joins TRBV2 to TRBJ2-1; D remains unclear. This CDR3 is built from 14 residues. The V and J ends lost 0 bases and 8 bases respectively, with 11 bases between them. Germline V gene sequence: CDR1 SNHLY, CDR2 FYNNEI. CDR3 in amino acids: CASSEADTRDEQFF. In nucleotides, the CDR3 is TGTGCCAGCAGTGAAGCCGACACCCGCGATGAGCAGTTCTTC.

The chain is built from TRBV28 and TRBJ2-5, with D perhaps TRBD2 (6 bases). Germline lookup yields CDR1 MDHEN and CDR2 SYDVKM. V was clipped by 6 bases and J by 5 bases, with 19 bases between them. The CDR3 runs 15 residues. Here the CDR3 DNA reads TGTGCCAGCAGGCCGGCGGGGCAGGGTAGCGAGACCCAGTACTTC. It is translated as CASRPAGQGSETQYF.

This clonotype turned up a few times. The chain is built from TRBV19 and TRBJ2-1; TRBD2 matches 7 bases. CDR1 and CDR2 (germline): LNHDA, SQIVND (reference sequence). Trimming at V came to 5 bases and at J to 3 bases, leaving 10 bases not matched to a gene. The CDR3 consists of 16 residues. The chain's CDR3 is CASSLGPSGDYNEQFF. As DNA, the CDR3 is TGTGCCAGTAGTCTGGGGCCTAGCGGAGACTACAATGAGCAGTTCTTC.

This clonotype was counted between two and nine times. The chain is built from TRBV24-1 and TRBJ2-3; no firm D call. In germline, CDR1 is KGHDR, CDR2 SFDVKD. V was shortened by 2 bases and J by 1 base, with 9 bases between the two germline ends. This CDR3 has 15 amino acids. The CDR3 loop reads CATSDSAERTDTQYF. The CDR3 region has the DNA TGTGCCACCAGTGATTCGGCGGAACGCACAGATACGCAGTATTTT.

This clonotype was recorded at least ten times. The rearrangement uses TRBV7-2 and TRBJ1-1; D remains ambiguous. Trimming stripped 3 bases from V and 8 bases from J, with 16 bases between. This CDR3 contains 14 residues. Germline V CDR1 and CDR2: SGHTA, FQGNSA. The CDR3 loop is CASSFSRAALEAFF. The CDR3 nucleotides are TGTGCCAGCAGCTTTAGCCGGGCGGCACTCGAAGCTTTCTTT.

The chain carries TRBV28 and TRBJ2-7; no clear D. V was cut by 5 bases and J by 2 bases, with 19 bases left in between. CDR1 and CDR2 from the germline V gene are MDHEN and SYDVKM. CDR3 size: 16 residues. DNA for the CDR3: TGTGCCAGCAGTCCCGCGCCCAAGACGGATACCTACGAGCAGTACTTC. Amino acid sequence: CASSPAPKTDTYEQYF.